This T cell receptor beta chain emerged from a study of T cells in Graves' hyperthyroidism and ophthalmopathy. Study-wide points: Ophthalmopathy got predicted by the model a median roughly 6.4 months before its onset.

RNA transcripts served as the template for amplifying TCR beta CDR3 regions. The HTBI primer set drove a first-round RT-PCR of the TCR CDR3. TCRdb recomputed calls from the multiplex PCR reads with MiXCR, one row per CDR3 protein. Seen here are 350,000 or so distinct CDR3 sequences, 15% to 20% observed once, and the top ten hold 15% to 18%. CDR1 and CDR2 from the germline V gene are MNHEY and SVGAGI. This CDR3 contains 15 residues. J gave up 7 bases and V 3 bases, and 8 bases lay outside the gene matches. This clonotype has a count of ten or more. Its cognate antigen is unknown. The TCR comes from a woman aged 35 to 49 with Graves' ophthalmopathy. This chain connects TRBV6-5 to TRBJ2-7, with 11 nucleotides matching TRBD2. Sample: blood. The CDR3 reads CASSYYTSGSHEQYF. In DNA form, the CDR3 reads TGTGCCAGCAGTTATTATACTAGCGGGAGCCATGAGCAGTACTTC.